This T cell receptor beta chain was recovered during a study of blood T cell repertoires in COVID-19. Overall study context: Samples came from the United States, Italy and Spain, spanning acute and convalescent COVID-19. Sources were T cells, B-cell-depleted T cells, or PBMCs; the material itself was cDNA or gDNA.

This CDR3 is built from 15 residues. The germline V gene has CDR1 SGHNT and CDR2 YYREEE (reference sequence). Trimming cost V 0 bases and J 2 bases, with 10 bases left between them. In the study's own analysis: Nucleated cell counts were estimated from reference gene primer amplification. Profiled with immunoSEQ multiplex PCR; TCRdb holds only in-frame clones, not every one. V and J calls and clone size are copied from that table; D and trimming were computed from the DNA. The sample holds nearly 200,000 clones, roughly nine tenths seen once. The sample taken for sequencing was peripheral blood. The clonotype comes from a woman aged 70-85 years with acute or convalescent COVID-19. This chain joins TRBV5-4 and TRBJ2-3; no clear D gene. CDR3 in amino acids: CASSLGGSTTDTQYF. CDR3 bases: TGTGCCAGCAGCTTGGGCGGATCCACCACAGATACGCAGTATTTT.